Below, 13 T cell receptor beta chains from the same sample are listed, as sequenced in a study of T cell responses to AZD1222 COVID-19 vaccine. Produced via immunoSEQ multiplex PCR; TCRdb's table is partial and in-frame only. The sample contains under 170,000 clones, about 93% of which appear only once. Sample: peripheral blood, taken on day 0 of AZD1222 vaccination. These receptors were collected from an adult in good health.

J is TRBJ1-1 and V is TRBV15; 10 bases are shared with TRBD1. The V gene end was trimmed by 5 bases and the J gene end by 4 bases; junction bases not matched to a gene: 4. CDR3 length equals 14 residues. Germline V gene sequence: CDR1 LNHNV, CDR2 YYDKDF (reference sequence). CDR3 DNA: TGTGCCACCAGCCGACGGACAGGGGGCACTGAAGCTTTCTTT. This translates into CATSRRTGGTEAFF.

The rearrangement uses TRBV9 and TRBJ2-1; 9 bases fit TRBD2. Germline trimming cut 4 bases from V and 8 bases from J; bases unmatched to any gene: 10. The CDR3 totals 15 residues. Germline V CDR1 and CDR2: SGDLS, YYNGEE. CDR3 nucleotides: TGTGCCAGCAGCACGGGACTAGCATGGAGTGATGAGCAGTTCTTC. It is translated as CASSTGLAWSDEQFF.

The V call is TRBV28, the J call TRBJ1-3; D unresolved. Germline V CDR1 and CDR2: MDHEN, SYDVKM. This CDR3 has 11 amino acids. Trimming left V 4 bases short and J 7 bases short, with 5 bases between. The CDR3: CASSYSNTIYF. DNA of the CDR3: TGTGCCAGCAGTTACTCCAACACCATATATTTT.

This clone was observed once. The CDR3: CASSPRLAGHSGANVLTF. CDR3 coding DNA: TGTGCCAGCAGCCCACGACTGGCGGGCCACTCTGGGGCCAACGTCCTGACTTTC. J is TRBJ2-6 and V is TRBV7-2, with a possible D match to TRBD2 (5 bases). The CDR3 covers 18 residues. V was cut by 5 bases and J by 0 bases, with 17 bases left in between. The germline V gene encodes CDR1 SGHTA and CDR2 FQGNSA.

This chain joins TRBV18 and TRBJ2-4; TRBD2 is a possible D gene (6 bases). This CDR3 is built from 16 residues. Germline CDR1 reads KGHSH; CDR2 reads LQKENI. Trimming removed 3 bases at V and 0 bases at J, with 12 bases between. CDR3 sequence: CASSPYGGLAKNIQYF. In DNA, the CDR3 is TGTGCCAGCTCACCGTACGGAGGGCTAGCCAAAAACATTCAGTACTTC. Full variable domain (outside the CDR3, taken from reference TRBV18 and TRBJ2-4): NAGVMQNPRHLVRRRGQEARLRCSPMKGHSHVYWYRQLPEEGLKFMVYLQKENIIDESGMPKERFSAEFPKEGPSILRIQQVVRGDSAAYFCASSPYGGLAKNIQYFGAGTRLSVL.

The chain carries TRBV7-2 and TRBJ1-6, with a weak D call TRBD1 (6 bases). CDR1 and CDR2 from the germline V gene are SGHTA and FQGNSA. V dropped 6 bases and J dropped 11 bases, with 11 bases sitting between them. This CDR3 is built from 12 residues. The CDR3 DNA reads as TGTGCCAGCAGTGGGGGCAGTCCACCCCTCCACTTT. Its protein is CASSGGSPPLHF.

V usage is TRBV5-4 and J usage is TRBJ1-2; 9 bases match TRBD1. This CDR3 is built from 15 residues. V dropped 2 bases and J dropped 5; count of bases not matched to a gene: 7. Germline values: CDR1 SGHNT, CDR2 YYREEE (reference sequence). The DNA of the CDR3 is TGTGCCAGCAGCTTTGAGGGACAGGGATGGTATGGCTACACCTTC. It is translated as CASSFEGQGWYGYTF.

The table lists this clone with a count of one. CDR3 in amino acids: CASSVLEAAGTGELFF. CDR3 in DNA: TGTGCCAGCAGTGTTTTGGAGGCCGCGGGCACCGGGGAGCTGTTTTTT. This rearrangement joins TRBV2 to TRBJ2-2; D may be TRBD2 (5 bases). With 4 bases removed from V and 4 bases from J, the gap between germline ends came to 16 bases. Germline values: CDR1 SNHLY, CDR2 FYNNEI. This CDR3 region has 16 residues. Combining the CDR3 with reference TRBV2 and TRBJ2-2 gives the whole variable domain EPEVTQTPSHQVTQMGQEVILRCVPISNHLYFYWYRQILGQKVEFLVSFYNNEISEKSEIFDDQFSVERPDGSNFTLKIRSTKLEDSAMYFCASSVLEAAGTGELFFGEGSRLTVL.

The chain recombines TRBV4-1 with TRBJ2-6, with 8 bases aligning to TRBD1. After removal of 2 bases from V and 0 bases from J, the junction contained 3 bases not matched to a gene. CDR3 length: 17 amino acids. The V gene's germline CDR1 is MGHRA and CDR2 YSYEKL. In DNA form, the CDR3 reads TGCGCCAGCAGCCAACGGACAGGGTTCTCTGGGGCCAACGTCCTGACTTTC. Translating gives CASSQRTGFSGANVLTF.

The rearrangement links TRBV11-2 to TRBJ2-3; D unresolved. Per germline, CDR1 SGHAT and CDR2 FQNNGV. V shed 7 bases and J shed 5 bases, with 13 bases lying between them. This CDR3 spans 13 amino acids. The CDR3 DNA reads TGTGCCAGCACCTTTAGTGGTGGAGATACGCAGTATTTT. Protein sequence: CASTFSGGDTQYF.

The V gene is TRBV10-3, the J gene TRBJ1-5, with a weak D call TRBD1 (5 bases). V lost 4 bases and J lost 5, with 9 bases in between. CDR1 and CDR2 (germline): ENHRY, SYGVKD. This CDR3 is built from 13 residues. The CDR3 is CAISGQGDQPQHF. CDR3 DNA: TGTGCCATCAGTGGGCAGGGAGATCAGCCCCAGCATTTT.

The rearrangement uses TRBV2 and TRBJ2-5; D possibly uses TRBD1 or TRBD2 (5 bases each). The CDR3 is 13 residues long. The V and J ends lost 0 bases and 7 bases respectively, with 9 bases between them. Germline CDR1 is SNHLY and CDR2 is FYNNEI. In nucleotides, the CDR3 is TGTGCCAGCAGTGAAGCTGGGGCGGGGACCCAGTACTTC. It encodes CASSEAGAGTQYF. The full variable domain, completed using reference TRBV2 and TRBJ2-5, is EPEVTQTPSHQVTQMGQEVILRCVPISNHLYFYWYRQILGQKVEFLVSFYNNEISEKSEIFDDQFSVERPDGSNFTLKIRSTKLEDSAMYFCASSEAGAGTQYFGPGTRLLVL.

V and J are TRBV2 and TRBJ2-3, with a possible D match to TRBD2 (6 bases). CDR1 is SNHLY and CDR2 is FYNNEI in the germline V gene. The CDR3 is 14 amino acids. V lost 8 bases to trimming and J lost 2 bases, with 14 bases between them. In nucleotides, the CDR3 is TGTGCCAGCTGGCGGGACTTCCTCACAGATACGCAGTATTTT. Protein sequence: CASWRDFLTDTQYF. The whole variable domain, filled in from reference TRBV2 and TRBJ2-3, reads EPEVTQTPSHQVTQMGQEVILRCVPISNHLYFYWYRQILGQKVEFLVSFYNNEISEKSEIFDDQFSVERPDGSNFTLKIRSTKLEDSAMYFCASWRDFLTDTQYFGPGTRLTVL.